A single T cell receptor beta chain is shown here with its context. These data originate in a study of blood T cell repertoires in COVID-19. Overall study: PBMCs, B-cell-depleted T cells, or T cells provided the cDNA or gDNA that made up the material.

Seattle patient enrollment occurred during active infection, with longitudinal follow-up thereafter. Libraries were prepared by immunoSEQ multiplex PCR; TCRdb keeps only in-frame clonotypes and omits some of them. The table lists almost 350,000 clones, approximately 89% of them singletons. The germline gives CDR1 SGHRS, CDR2 YFSETQ. The junction had 6 bases not matched to a gene; V was cut back by 4 bases and J by 3 bases. The CDR3 covers 14 residues. This receptor was identified in a woman in her fifties or sixties with COVID-19, enrolled during active disease. The chain is built from TRBV5-1 and TRBJ2-7, with 8 bases fitting TRBD1. Sequencing was done on a sample of peripheral blood. CDR3 sequence reads: CASSRTGINYEQYF. CDR3 DNA: TGCGCCAGCAGCCGGACAGGGATTAACTACGAGCAGTACTTC.